This TCR beta chain was recovered during a study of T cell repertoires in cytomegalovirus infection (dated 2019 in TCRdb). Describing the broader study: Recently identified HLA-C-restricted CMV epitopes, whose presentation resists viral immunomodulation, were targeted by peptide stimulations together with well-studied HLA-B-restricted epitopes. Donor HLA type was relevant to the analysis, as public TCR beta signatures indicated carriage of CMV infection together with the matching HLA type.

Reading the label with the study, this specimen's treatment or condition is: in vitro stimulation with specific CMV peptide epitopes to enrich CMV-specific T cells. The research as a whole found: In both this cohort and an independent cohort of a few hundred donors, the cumulative frequency of public TCR beta family members distinguished carriers of CMV infection plus the relevant HLA type. The ex vivo response was dominated by HLA-C-restricted CMV-specific TCR beta clonotypes, which also provided the single most frequent clonotype in two of eight donors.

This clonotype was seen only a few times. The antigen it binds to is not known. No base-level quality is on record; no much larger clone is a single base apart. The sequencer was an Illumina HiSeq 1500. TCRdb itself trimmed the public reads at Q25 with fastp, ran MiXCR and retained productive beta chains. One record per CDR3 amino acid sequence lists the most common genes and DNA. For this sample there are 650,000 to 900,000 distinct CDR3 sequences; less than 35% appear just once. The ten largest clones add up to 9.5% to 15% of the sample. This clonotype originated in a human donor in good health (CMV status not recorded). Some clones in this sample may be carry-over from other donors' samples. The input for sequencing was cultured CD8+ T cells from PBMCs, taken from culture after CMV antigen stimulation.

The CDR3 region has the sequence CASSIGSDITGELFF. The sequence in DNA is TGTGCCAGTAGTATAGGCTCGGACATAACCGGGGAGCTGTTTTTT. The receptor chain draws on TRBV19 and TRBJ2-2; a weak D assignment points to TRBD1 (5 bases agree). CDR1 is given as LNHDA and CDR2 as SQIVND, both from the germline V gene (reference sequence). The V end loses 1 base and the J end loses 5 bases, and a stretch of 11 bases separates them. CDR3 length: 15 amino acids, cysteine to phenylalanine. Only the CDR3 DNA stays, 45 bases, in frame from base 1. With the portions outside the CDR3 filled from the reference TRBV19 and TRBJ2-2 genes, the complete variable region becomes DGGITQSPKYLFRKEGQNVTLSCEQNLNHDAMYWYRQDPGQGLRLIYYSQIVNDFQKGDIAEGYSVSREKKESFPLTVTSAQKNPTAFYLCASSIGSDITGELFFGEGSRLTVL.